A single sample gave rise to the 6 T cell receptor beta chains below, sequenced in a study of cytomegalovirus exposure and HLA in healthy donors (dated by TCRdb to about 2017). Library preparation employed the immunoSEQ multiplex PCR assay. A mixture of 60 forward primers for TCR Vbeta segments and 13 reverse primers for TCR Jbeta segments was used in the multiplex PCR. TCRdb carries this immuneACCESS record with in-frame sequences only. Its versions omit some clonotypes, under half of them owing to an unresolved V gene in the studies checked, with the rest unexplained. Present in this sample are 150,000 to 250,000 clones, around four fifths of which were seen just once. The ten largest clones represent over 5% of the sample. Sequencing was carried out using PBMCs. Receptors were obtained from a woman aged 50 to 65 in good health and CMV-seropositive.

The rearrangement links TRBV19 to TRBJ2-5, with a tentative D call TRBD2 (6 bases). With 5 bases removed from V and 5 bases from J, the gap between germline ends came to 15 bases. The length of the CDR3 is 14 residues. Germline values: CDR1 LNHDA, CDR2 SQIVND (reference sequence). In nucleotides, the CDR3 is TGTGCCAGTAGTCTCTGGGCCGGAGGGGAGACCCAGTACTTC. Its translation is CASSLWAGGETQYF. Complete variable domain (other parts from reference TRBV19 and TRBJ2-5): DGGITQSPKYLFRKEGQNVTLSCEQNLNHDAMYWYRQDPGQGLRLIYYSQIVNDFQKGDIAEGYSVSREKKESFPLTVTSAQKNPTAFYLCASSLWAGGETQYFGPGTRLLVL.

The chain's CDR3 is CASRLGQGGSYEQYF. DNA of the CDR3: TGTGCCAGCAGGTTGGGACAGGGAGGATCCTACGAGCAGTACTTC. This chain connects TRBV6-5 to TRBJ2-7, with TRBD1 matching 9 bases. Germline V lookup: CDR1 MNHEY, CDR2 SVGAGI. V was pared by 6 bases and J by 1 base, with 7 bases of the junction left unmatched. This CDR3 comprises 15 residues.

The rearrangement links TRBV10-3 to TRBJ2-2, with D possibly being TRBD1 (5 bases). Germline V gene sequence: CDR1 ENHRY, CDR2 SYGVKD. This CDR3 has 14 residues. Trimming removed 6 bases from V and 4 bases from J, with 12 bases in between. The CDR3 loop reads CAISLDRGTGELFF. Here the CDR3 DNA reads TGTGCCATCAGCCTCGACAGAGGCACCGGGGAGCTGTTTTTT.

The V and J genes are TRBV5-1 and TRBJ2-3; D remains unclear. Germline V CDR1 and CDR2: SGHRS, YFSETQ. This CDR3 comprises 12 residues. Trimming removed 4 bases at V and 3 bases at J, with 6 bases between. DNA of the CDR3: TGCGCCAGCAGCCCCCCTACAGATACGCAGTATTTT. Protein product: CASSPPTDTQYF.

V gene TRBV6-4 combines with J gene TRBJ2-1, with 12 bases that match TRBD2. V trimming: 6 bases; J trimming: 4 bases; junction bases outside the gene matches: 4. Germline V CDR1 and CDR2: MRHNA, SNTAGT. The CDR3 contains 15 residues. CDR3 region: CASSMTSGSYNEQFF. The CDR3 DNA reads TGTGCCAGCAGCATGACTAGCGGGAGTTACAATGAGCAGTTCTTC.

The V and J genes are TRBV6-5 and TRBJ1-1; perhaps TRBD1 as D (5 bases). Germline V gives CDR1 MNHEY, CDR2 SVGAGI. The CDR3 covers 12 residues. Trimming left V 6 bases short and J 5 bases short, with 10 bases between. DNA for the CDR3: TGTGCCAGCAGCTTCGGGGGGACTGAAGCTTTCTTT. Translation gives CASSFGGTEAFF.